The 7 T cell receptor beta chains listed next were all sequenced from one sample in a study of OX40 agonist ivuxolimab in advanced cancers. Library construction relied on the immunoSEQ multiplex PCR assay. Entries here come from immuneACCESS through TCRdb and include only in-frame sequences with V and J called. Some clones fail to appear in such tables; in the studies checked, an unresolved V gene covers under half of the shortfall, and the cause of the remainder is unknown. Present in this sample are approximately 40,000 clones, 60% to 80% of which were seen just once. 21% of the sample comes from the top ten. Sequenced material: CD4+ or CD8+ T cells sorted from blood, taken in a trial of the OX40 agonist ivuxolimab. The source of these receptors is an adult with an advanced solid tumor such as melanoma, head and neck, liver or kidney cancer.

The rearrangement joins TRBV6-5 to TRBJ1-1; D call uncertain. In germline, CDR1 is MNHEY, CDR2 SVGAGI. Trimming cost V 6 bases and J 2 bases, with 10 bases left between them. The CDR3 loop spans 13 amino acids. The DNA of the CDR3 is TGTGCCAGCAGACTGGGCCAAAACACTGAAGCTTTCTTT. It codes for CASRLGQNTEAFF.

The rearrangement uses TRBV10-3 and TRBJ2-5; D possibly corresponds to TRBD2 (6 bases). Germline lookup yields CDR1 ENHRY and CDR2 SYGVKD. The ends were cut back, 6 bases at V and 5 bases at J, with 19 bases in the middle. CDR3 length: 15 amino acids. CDR3 bases: TGTGCCATCAGGGACCCAGCCGGGAGCGTTGAGACCCAGTACTTC. Translation: CAIRDPAGSVETQYF.

This clone came up a few times. The V call is TRBV5-5, the J call TRBJ1-1, with a tentative D call TRBD1 (5 bases). This CDR3 spans 14 amino acids. From germline, CDR1 is SGHKS and CDR2 YYEKEE (reference sequence). V was cut by 1 base and J by 1 base, with 8 bases left in between. CDR3 nucleotides: TGTGCCAGCAGCTTGCGCGGGGGGAACACTGAAGCTTTCTTT. The encoded protein is CASSLRGGNTEAFF.

This sequence joins TRBV6-1 and TRBJ1-5; D uncertain. Germline-derived CDR1 and CDR2 are MNHNS and SASEGT. The CDR3 is made up of 13 amino acids. V dropped 5 bases and J dropped 5 bases, with 10 bases sitting between them. CDR3 nucleotide sequence: TGTGCCAGCAGTTCTTTTGAGTATCAGCCCCAGCATTTT. Its protein is CASSSFEYQPQHF.

This sequence joins TRBV7-9 and TRBJ2-7; D is tentatively TRBD1 or TRBD2 (5 bases each). CDR3 length equals 14 residues. Germline V gene data show CDR1 as SEHNR and CDR2 as FQNEAQ (reference sequence). V gave up 4 bases and J gave up 2 bases, with 12 bases separating them. The CDR3 region is CASSSGPMAYEQYF. CDR3 nucleotide sequence: TGTGCCAGCAGCTCGGGACCCATGGCCTACGAGCAGTACTTC.

The chain is built from TRBV28 and TRBJ2-3; 11 bases match TRBD2. Germline CDR1 MDHEN, CDR2 SYDVKM. The CDR3 has 19 amino acids. Trimming at V came to 3 bases and at J to 4 bases, leaving 15 bases not matched to a gene. CDR3 DNA: TGTGCCAGCAGTTTTCCACTAGCGGGAGACGTGGTCGAAGCAGATACGCAGTATTTT. Residues: CASSFPLAGDVVEADTQYF.

The chain links TRBV2 to TRBJ1-4, with 9 bases fitting TRBD1. The germline gives CDR1 SNHLY, CDR2 FYNNEI. The CDR3 contains 15 residues. Trimming took 6 bases from V and 7 from J; bases not matched to a gene: 9. For the CDR3, the DNA is TGTGCCAGCAGAGCCACAGGGGGCTACCTTGAAAAACTGTTTTTT. As protein: CASRATGGYLEKLFF.